These T cell receptor beta chains were read from a single sample in a study of early T cells in non-severe SARS-CoV-2 infection. One entry per CDR3 protein results from TCRdb running MiXCR on the 5' RACE reads. The sample has 35,000 to 50,000 distinct CDR3 sequences, 20% to 25% seen once. The sample was whole blood, taken at baseline. All receptors come from an adult who was a healthcare worker with PCR-confirmed SARS-CoV-2 infection or an uninfected control (not recorded which). CDR3s include the opening cysteine and the closing phenylalanine or tryptophan. The D gene is left open where the match is weak. Some rows mark clone size as missing; the rest say once, few, many or name a class of expanded clone.

D gene	V gene	clone size	J gene	CDR3 DNA	CDR3 protein
-	TRBV30	-	TRBJ1-1	TGTGCCTGGAGTGTACTCGGGAACACTGAAGCTTTCTTT	CAWSVLGNTEAFF
-	TRBV12-3/TRBV12-4	-	TRBJ1-2	TGTGCCAGCAGTTTGGGGGACGGGAACTATGGCTACACCTTC	CASSLGDGNYGYTF
-	TRBV7-3	-	TRBJ2-3	TGTGCCAGCAGCTATACCGGGACTGCAGATACGCAGTATTTT	CASSYTGTADTQYF
-	TRBV7-8	-	TRBJ1-1	TGTGCCAGCAGCGCTACGGGGAGTCGGACTGAAGCTTTCTTT	CASSATGSRTEAFF
TRBD2	TRBV12-3/TRBV12-4	-	TRBJ2-5	TGTGCCAGCGGCGCTAGCGGGGGAGGGGAGACCCAGTACTTC	CASGASGGGETQYF
-	TRBV18	-	TRBJ1-1	TGTGCCAGCTCACCACAGCACGGAGAAGCTTTCTTT	CASSPQHGEAFF
-	TRBV12-3/TRBV12-4	-	TRBJ2-1	TGTGCCAGCAATCCGAGGGGGTATGACAATGAGCAGTTCTTC	CASNPRGYDNEQFF
-	TRBV4-3	-	TRBJ2-2	TGCGCCAGCAGCCAAGATCTATGGGTCAACACCGGGGAGCTGTTTTTT	CASSQDLWVNTGELFF
-	TRBV7-2	-	TRBJ2-3	TGTGCCAGCAGCTCAATGTACACAGATACGCAGTATTTT	CASSSMYTDTQYF
-	TRBV12-3/TRBV12-4	few	TRBJ1-5	TGTGCCAGCAGCCCCACCTGGGTTCAGCCCCAGCATTTT	CASSPTWVQPQHF
-	TRBV7-2	-	TRBJ2-7	TGTGCCAGCAGCTTATCTCACTGGGAGGTCTACGAGCAGTACTTC	CASSLSHWEVYEQYF
TRBD2	TRBV2	few	TRBJ2-3	TGTGCCAGCAGTGAACTAGCGGGGGGGACAGATACGCAGTATTTT	CASSELAGGTDTQYF
TRBD2	TRBV7-2	few	TRBJ2-3	TGTGCCAGCAGCTCTAGCGGGGGGGCCGGCACAGATACGCAGTATTTT	CASSSSGGAGTDTQYF
TRBD1	TRBV6-2/TRBV6-3	few	TRBJ2-7	TGTGCCAGCAGTTACTCGAGACAGGGATCCTACGAGCAGTACTTC	CASSYSRQGSYEQYF
-	TRBV5-5	-	TRBJ1-1	TGTGCCAGCAGCTTCCAGATGAACACTGAAGCTTTCTTT	CASSFQMNTEAFF
-	TRBV2	few	TRBJ2-5	TGTGCCAGCGGGCTAGCGTCAGGAGAGACCCAGTACTTC	CASGLASGETQYF
-	TRBV14	-	TRBJ2-2	TGTGCCAGCAGCCAAGAACTAACCGGGGAGCTGTTTTTT	CASSQELTGELFF
-	TRBV3-1	few	TRBJ1-6	TGTGCCAGCAGCCAAGAGCAGGGAATGAGATCACCCCTCCACTTT	CASSQEQGMRSPLHF
-	TRBV11-2	-	TRBJ2-7	TGTGCCAGCAGCTTAGAGGACTACGAGCAGTACTTC	CASSLEDYEQYF
-	TRBV6-1	-	TRBJ1-1	TGTGCCGCACACGTCATGAACACTGAAGCTTTCTTT	CAAHVMNTEAFF
TRBD1	TRBV20-1	-	TRBJ1-1	TGCAGTGCTAGTCGCAGGGGGGACACTGAAGCTTTCTTT	CSASRRGDTEAFF
-	TRBV30	-	TRBJ1-6	TGTGCCTGGAGTTTGTGGAATTCACCCCTCCACTTT	CAWSLWNSPLHF
-	TRBV3-1	few	TRBJ1-3	TGTGCCAGCAGCCGCTCCGACTCAACAGGGCTGGCGGGAAGAAACACCATATATTTT	CASSRSDSTGLAGRNTIYF
-	TRBV7-2	many	TRBJ2-1	TGTGCCAGCAGCCCCGTAAGGGCCTCCAATGAGCAGTTCTTC	CASSPVRASNEQFF
-	TRBV6-6	medium-sized	TRBJ2-1	TGTGCCAGTCGAATTGGTGGGAATGAGCAGTTCTTC	CASRIGGNEQFF
TRBD1	TRBV5-8	many	TRBJ2-3	TGTGCCAGCAGCTTGGGGACAGGCCCTAGCACAGATACGCAGTATTTT	CASSLGTGPSTDTQYF